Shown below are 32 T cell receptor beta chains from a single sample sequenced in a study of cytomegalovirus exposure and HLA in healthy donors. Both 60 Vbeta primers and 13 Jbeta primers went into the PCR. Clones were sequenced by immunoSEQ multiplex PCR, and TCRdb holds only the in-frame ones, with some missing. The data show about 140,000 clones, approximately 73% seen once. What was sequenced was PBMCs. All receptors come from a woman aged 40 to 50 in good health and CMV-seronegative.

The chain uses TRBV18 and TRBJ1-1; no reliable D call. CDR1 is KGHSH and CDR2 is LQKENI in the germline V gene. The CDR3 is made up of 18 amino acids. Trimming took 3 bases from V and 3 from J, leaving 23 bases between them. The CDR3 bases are TGTGCCAGCTCACCCACCTCGGGGTGGGTACTGACGGACACTGAAGCTTTCTTT. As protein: CASSPTSGWVLTDTEAFF.

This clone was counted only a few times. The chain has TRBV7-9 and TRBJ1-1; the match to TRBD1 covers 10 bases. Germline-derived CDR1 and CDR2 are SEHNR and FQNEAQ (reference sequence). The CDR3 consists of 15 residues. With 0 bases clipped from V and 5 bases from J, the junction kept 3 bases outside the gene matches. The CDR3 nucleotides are TGTGCCAGCAGCTTAGCGACAGGGGGCTTGACTGAAGCTTTCTTT. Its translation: CASSLATGGLTEAFF.

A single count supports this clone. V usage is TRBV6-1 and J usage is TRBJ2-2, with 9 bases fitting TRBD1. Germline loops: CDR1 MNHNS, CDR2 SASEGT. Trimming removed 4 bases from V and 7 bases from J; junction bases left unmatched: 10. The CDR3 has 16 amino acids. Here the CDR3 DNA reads TGTGCCAGCAGTGGCTATTGGGACAGGGCTTACGGGGAGCTGTTTTTT. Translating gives CASSGYWDRAYGELFF.

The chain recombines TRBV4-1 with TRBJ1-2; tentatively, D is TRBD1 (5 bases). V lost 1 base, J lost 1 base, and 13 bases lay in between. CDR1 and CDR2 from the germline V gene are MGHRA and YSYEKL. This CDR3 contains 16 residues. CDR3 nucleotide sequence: TGCGCCAGCAGCCAAGGGGGGGACGGATATAACTATGGCTACACCTTC. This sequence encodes CASSQGGDGYNYGYTF.

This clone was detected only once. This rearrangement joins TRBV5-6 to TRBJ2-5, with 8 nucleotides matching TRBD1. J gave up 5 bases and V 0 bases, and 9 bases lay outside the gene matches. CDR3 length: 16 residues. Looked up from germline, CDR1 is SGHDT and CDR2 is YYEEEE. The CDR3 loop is CASSLALAGGWETQYF. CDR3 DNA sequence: TGTGCCAGCAGCTTGGCCTTGGCAGGGGGCTGGGAGACCCAGTACTTC.

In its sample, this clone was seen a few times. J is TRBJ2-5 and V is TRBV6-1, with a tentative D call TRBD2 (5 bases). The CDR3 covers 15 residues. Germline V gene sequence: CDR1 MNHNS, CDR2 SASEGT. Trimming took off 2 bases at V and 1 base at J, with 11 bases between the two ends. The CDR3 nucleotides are TGTGCCAGCAGTGAACTTACTAGATCCCAAGAGACCCAGTACTTC. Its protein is CASSELTRSQETQYF.

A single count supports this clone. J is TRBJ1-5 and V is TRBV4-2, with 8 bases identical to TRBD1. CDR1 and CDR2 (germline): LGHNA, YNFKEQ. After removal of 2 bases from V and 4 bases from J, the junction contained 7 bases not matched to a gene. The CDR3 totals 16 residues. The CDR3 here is CASSQTWTGRNQPQHF. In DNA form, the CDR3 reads TGTGCCAGCAGCCAAACTTGGACAGGGAGAAATCAGCCCCAGCATTTT.

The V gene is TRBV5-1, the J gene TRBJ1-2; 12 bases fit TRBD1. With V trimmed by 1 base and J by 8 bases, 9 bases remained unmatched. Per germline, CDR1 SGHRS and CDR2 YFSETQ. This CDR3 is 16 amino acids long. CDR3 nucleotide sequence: TGCGCCAGCAGCTTGCAGCCGGGACAGGGGGCCCAAGGCTACACCTTC. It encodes CASSLQPGQGAQGYTF.

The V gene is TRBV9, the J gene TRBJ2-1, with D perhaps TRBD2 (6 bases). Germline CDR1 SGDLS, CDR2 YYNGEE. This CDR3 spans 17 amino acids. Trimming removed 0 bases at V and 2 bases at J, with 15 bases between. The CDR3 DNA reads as TGTGCCAGCAGCGTAGTAGGAGGGAAAGAAGCCTACAATGAGCAGTTCTTC. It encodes CASSVVGGKEAYNEQFF.

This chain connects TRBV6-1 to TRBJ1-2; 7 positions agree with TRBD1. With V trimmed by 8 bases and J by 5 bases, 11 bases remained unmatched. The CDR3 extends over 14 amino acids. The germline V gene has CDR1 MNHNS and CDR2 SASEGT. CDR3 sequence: CASGRKGAEYGYTF. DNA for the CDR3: TGTGCCAGCGGGAGGAAGGGGGCGGAATATGGCTACACCTTC.

In nucleotides, the CDR3 is TGTGCCAGCAGCTCCGGACAGGGAGAGACCCAGTACTTC. Encoded protein: CASSSGQGETQYF. The rearrangement links TRBV7-3 to TRBJ2-5; TRBD1 aligns across 8 bases. V shed 4 bases, J shed 4 bases, and the junction held 2 bases outside the gene matches. CDR1 and CDR2 from the germline V gene are SGHTA and FQGTGA. There are 13 residues in the CDR3.

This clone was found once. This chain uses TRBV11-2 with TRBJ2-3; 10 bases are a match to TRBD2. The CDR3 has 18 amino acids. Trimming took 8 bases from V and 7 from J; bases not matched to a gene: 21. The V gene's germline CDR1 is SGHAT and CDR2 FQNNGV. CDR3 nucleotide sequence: TGTGCCAGCGGTCCCCCACCCCTACAGGGACTAGCGACATATACGCAGTATTTT. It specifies CASGPPPLQGLATYTQYF.

DNA for the CDR3: TGTGCCAGCAGCGAATATACAGGGGTTGGTAACTATGGCTACACCTTC. Encoded protein: CASSEYTGVGNYGYTF. J is TRBJ1-2 and V is TRBV9, with 7 bases aligning to TRBD1. The CDR3 extends over 16 amino acids. Trimming took 3 bases from V and 1 from J; bases not matched to a gene: 9. Per the germline V gene, CDR1 is SGDLS and CDR2 is YYNGEE. The full variable domain, in which reference TRBV9 and TRBJ1-2 provide the parts outside the CDR3, is DSGVTQTPKHLITATGQRVTLRCSPRSGDLSVYWYQQSLDQGLQFLIQYYNGEERAKGNILERFSAQQFPDLHSELNLSSLELGDSALYFCASSEYTGVGNYGYTFGSGTRLTVV.

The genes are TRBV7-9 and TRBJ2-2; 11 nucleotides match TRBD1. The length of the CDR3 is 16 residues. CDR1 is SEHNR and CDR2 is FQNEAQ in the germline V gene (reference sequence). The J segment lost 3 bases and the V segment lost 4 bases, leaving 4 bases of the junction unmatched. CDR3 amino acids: CASSSGQGADTGELFF. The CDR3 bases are TGTGCCAGCAGCTCCGGACAGGGGGCGGACACCGGGGAGCTGTTTTTT.

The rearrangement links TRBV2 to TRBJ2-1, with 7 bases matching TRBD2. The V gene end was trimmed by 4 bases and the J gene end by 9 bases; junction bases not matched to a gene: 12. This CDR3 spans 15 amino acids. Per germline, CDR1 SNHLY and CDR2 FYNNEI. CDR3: CASSGTSSIGGEQFF. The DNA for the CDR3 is TGTGCCAGCAGTGGGACTAGTTCGATTGGTGGTGAGCAGTTCTTC. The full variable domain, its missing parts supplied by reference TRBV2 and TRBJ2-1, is EPEVTQTPSHQVTQMGQEVILRCVPISNHLYFYWYRQILGQKVEFLVSFYNNEISEKSEIFDDQFSVERPDGSNFTLKIRSTKLEDSAMYFCASSGTSSIGGEQFFGPGTRLTVL.

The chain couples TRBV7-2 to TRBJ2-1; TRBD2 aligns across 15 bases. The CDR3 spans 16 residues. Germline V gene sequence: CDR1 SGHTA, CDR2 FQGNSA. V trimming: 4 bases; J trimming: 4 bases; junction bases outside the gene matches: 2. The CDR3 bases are TGTGCCAGCAGCTGGGGACTAGCGGGAGGATACAATGAGCAGTTCTTC. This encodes CASSWGLAGGYNEQFF.

CDR3 bases: TGTGCCAGCAGCCCGGACAGGGGGTGGGAGACCCAGTACTTC. Its protein is CASSPDRGWETQYF. The chain employs TRBV6-5 and TRBJ2-5; the match to TRBD1 covers 10 bases. Per germline, CDR1 MNHEY and CDR2 SVGAGI. Trimming at V came to 6 bases and at J to 5 bases, leaving 6 bases not matched to a gene. The CDR3 contains 14 residues.

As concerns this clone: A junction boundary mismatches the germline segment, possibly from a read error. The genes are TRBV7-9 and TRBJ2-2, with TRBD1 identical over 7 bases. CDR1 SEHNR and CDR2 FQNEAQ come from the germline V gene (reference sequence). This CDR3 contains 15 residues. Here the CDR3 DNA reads TGTTCCAGCAGCCGAATCACAGGGGTCACCGGGGAGCTGTTTTTT. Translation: CSSSRITGVTGELFF.

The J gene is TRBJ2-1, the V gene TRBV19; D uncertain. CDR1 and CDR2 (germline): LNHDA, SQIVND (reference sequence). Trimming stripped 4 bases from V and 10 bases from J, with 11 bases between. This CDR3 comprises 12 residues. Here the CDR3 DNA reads TGTGCCAGTAGTAGGGCAGAAGGAGAGCAGTTCTTC. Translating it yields CASSRAEGEQFF.

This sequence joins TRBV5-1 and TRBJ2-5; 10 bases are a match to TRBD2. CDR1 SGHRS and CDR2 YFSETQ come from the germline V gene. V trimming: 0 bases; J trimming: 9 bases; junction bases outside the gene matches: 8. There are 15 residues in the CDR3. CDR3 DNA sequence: TGCGCCAGCAGCTTGGAAGCGGGGGGGCTCCCAGCCCAGTACTTC. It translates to CASSLEAGGLPAQYF.

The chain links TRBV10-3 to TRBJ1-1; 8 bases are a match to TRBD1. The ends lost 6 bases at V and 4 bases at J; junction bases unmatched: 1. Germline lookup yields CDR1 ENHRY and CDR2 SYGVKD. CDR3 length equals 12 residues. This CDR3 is CAIRTGGTEAFF. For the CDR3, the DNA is TGTGCCATCAGAACAGGGGGCACTGAAGCTTTCTTT.

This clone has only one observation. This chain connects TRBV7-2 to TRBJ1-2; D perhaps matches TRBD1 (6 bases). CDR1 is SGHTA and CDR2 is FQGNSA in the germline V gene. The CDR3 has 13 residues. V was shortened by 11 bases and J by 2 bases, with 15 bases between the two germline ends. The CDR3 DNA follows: TGTGCCGGCACCCAAACAGGGAACTATGGCTACACCTTC. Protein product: CAGTQTGNYGYTF.

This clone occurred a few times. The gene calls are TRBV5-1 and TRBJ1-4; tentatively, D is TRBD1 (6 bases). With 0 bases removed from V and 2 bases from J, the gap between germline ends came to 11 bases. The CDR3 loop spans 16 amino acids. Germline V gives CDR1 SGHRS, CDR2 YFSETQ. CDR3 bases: TGCGCCAGCAGCTTGGCCAATACAGGGACTAATGAAAAACTGTTTTTT. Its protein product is CASSLANTGTNEKLFF. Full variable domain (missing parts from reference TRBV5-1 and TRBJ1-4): KAGVTQTPRYLIKTRGQQVTLSCSPISGHRSVSWYQQTPGQGLQFLFEYFSETQRNKGNFPGRFSGRQFSNSRSEMNVSTLELGDSALYLCASSLANTGTNEKLFFGSGTQLSVL.

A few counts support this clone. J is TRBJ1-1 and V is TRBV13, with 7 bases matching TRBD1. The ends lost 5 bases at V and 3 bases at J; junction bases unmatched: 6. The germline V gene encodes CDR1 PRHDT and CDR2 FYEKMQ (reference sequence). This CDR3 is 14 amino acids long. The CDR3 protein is CASSLDREHTEAFF. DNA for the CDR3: TGTGCCAGCAGCCTTGACAGGGAACACACTGAAGCTTTCTTT.

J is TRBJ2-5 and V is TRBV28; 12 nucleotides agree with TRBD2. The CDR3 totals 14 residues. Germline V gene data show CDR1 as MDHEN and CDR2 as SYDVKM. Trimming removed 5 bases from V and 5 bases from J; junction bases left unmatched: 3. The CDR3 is CASSLAGGRETQYF. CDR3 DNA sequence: TGTGCCAGCAGTCTAGCGGGGGGGCGGGAGACCCAGTACTTC.

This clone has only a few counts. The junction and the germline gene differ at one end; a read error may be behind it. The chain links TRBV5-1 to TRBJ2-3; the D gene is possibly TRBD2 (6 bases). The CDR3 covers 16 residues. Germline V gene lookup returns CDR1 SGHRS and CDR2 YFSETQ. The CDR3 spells CASSFNRGARTDTQYF. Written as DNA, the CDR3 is TGCGCCAGCAGCTTCAATCGCGGGGCGCGCACGGATACGCAGTATTTT.

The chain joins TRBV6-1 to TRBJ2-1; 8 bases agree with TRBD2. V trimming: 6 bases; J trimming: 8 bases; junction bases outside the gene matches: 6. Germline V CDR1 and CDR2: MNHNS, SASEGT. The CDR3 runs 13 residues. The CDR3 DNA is TGTGCCAGCAGCGTCACTAGCGGCGATGAGCAGTTCTTC. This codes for CASSVTSGDEQFF.

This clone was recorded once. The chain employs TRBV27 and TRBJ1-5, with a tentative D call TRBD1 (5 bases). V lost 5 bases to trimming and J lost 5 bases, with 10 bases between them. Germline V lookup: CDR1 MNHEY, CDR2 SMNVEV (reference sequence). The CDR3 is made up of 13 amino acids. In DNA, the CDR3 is TGTGCCAGCAGTGGAGGGGTCGATCAGCCCCAGCATTTT. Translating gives CASSGGVDQPQHF.

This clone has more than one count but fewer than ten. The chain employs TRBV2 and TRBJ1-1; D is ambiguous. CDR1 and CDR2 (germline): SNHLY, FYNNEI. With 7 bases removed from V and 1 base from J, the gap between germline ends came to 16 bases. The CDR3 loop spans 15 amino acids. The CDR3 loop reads CASNFGPERNTEAFF. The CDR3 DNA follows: TGTGCCAGCAATTTTGGTCCGGAGAGGAACACTGAAGCTTTCTTT.

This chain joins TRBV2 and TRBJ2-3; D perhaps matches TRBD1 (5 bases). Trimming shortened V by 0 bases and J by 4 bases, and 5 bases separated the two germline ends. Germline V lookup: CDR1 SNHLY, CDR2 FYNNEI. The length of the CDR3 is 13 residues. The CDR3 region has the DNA TGTGCCAGCAGTGAAGCCAGGGCAGATACGCAGTATTTT. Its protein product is CASSEARADTQYF. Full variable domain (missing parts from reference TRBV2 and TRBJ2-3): EPEVTQTPSHQVTQMGQEVILRCVPISNHLYFYWYRQILGQKVEFLVSFYNNEISEKSEIFDDQFSVERPDGSNFTLKIRSTKLEDSAMYFCASSEARADTQYFGPGTRLTVL.

The CDR3 nucleotides read TGCAGCGTTCCGGGGACATACTATGGCTACACCTTC. It specifies CSVPGTYYGYTF. This chain uses TRBV29-1 with TRBJ1-2, with D maybe TRBD1 (6 bases). The V end was cut by 5 bases, the J end by 3 bases, with 10 bases between. CDR1 and CDR2 (germline): SQVTM, ANQGSEA. This CDR3 has 12 amino acids.

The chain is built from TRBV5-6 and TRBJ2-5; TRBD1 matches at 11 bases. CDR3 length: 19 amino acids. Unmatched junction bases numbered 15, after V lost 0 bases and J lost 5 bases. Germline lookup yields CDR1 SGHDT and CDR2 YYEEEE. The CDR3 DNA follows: TGTGCCAGCAGCTTGGCCCGGGACAGGGGGTCTGTTATTGGGGAGACCCAGTACTTC. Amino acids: CASSLARDRGSVIGETQYF. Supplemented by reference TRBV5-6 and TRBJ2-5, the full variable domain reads DAGVTQSPTHLIKTRGQQVTLRCSPKSGHDTVSWYQQALGQGPQFIFQYYEEEERQRGNFPDRFSGHQFPNYSSELNVNALLLGDSALYLCASSLARDRGSVIGETQYFGPGTRLLVL.